A selection of T cell receptor beta chains follows, all from one sample in a study of blood T cell repertoires in COVID-19. Sequencing was performed with immunoSEQ multiplex PCR; in TCRdb, only in-frame clones are kept and a portion is missing. The table has around 200,000 clones, roughly four fifths seen once; the top ten hold 4.4%. The sample was peripheral blood. Receptors originate from a man between 50 and 59 years old with active or convalescent COVID-19. Each CDR3 is given with its conserved first and last residue. Fields, in order: D gene, J gene, V gene, clone size, CDR3 protein, CDR3 DNA. The D gene is left open where the match is weak. Some rows have no size entry. The others give once, few or many, or a class for an expanded clone.

>NA|TRBJ2-2|TRBV5-1|NA
CASSSGRGEVAGELFF
TGCGCCAGCAGCTCGGGGAGAGGGGAGGTTGCCGGGGAGCTGTTTTTT
>TRBD1|TRBJ2-7|TRBV6-5|once
CASQNRDSRYEQYF
TGTGCCAGCCAAAACCGGGACAGCAGATACGAGCAGTACTTC
>TRBD2|TRBJ2-3|TRBV3-1/TRBV3-2|NA
CASSPLGGGPTDTQYF
TGTGCCAGCAGTCCACTTGGCGGGGGGCCCACAGATACGCAGTATTTT
>NA|TRBJ1-2|TRBV5-6|NA
CASRFWTSNYGYTF
TGTGCCAGCAGATTTTGGACATCTAACTATGGCTACACCTTC
>TRBD1|TRBJ1-1|TRBV11-2|many
CASSPHRPGQATAEAFF
TGTGCCAGCAGCCCGCACAGACCGGGACAGGCTACGGCTGAAGCTTTCTTT
>NA|TRBJ2-5|TRBV9|NA
CASNSGLTRETQYF
TGTGCCAGCAACTCGGGACTTACAAGAGAGACCCAGTACTTC
>NA|TRBJ1-1|TRBV30|NA
CAWSVRREAFF
TGTGCCTGGAGTGTGCGTCGTGAAGCTTTCTTT
>TRBD1|TRBJ1-4|TRBV18|NA
CASSPLATGGTNEKLFF
TGTGCCAGCTCACCACTCGCGACAGGGGGAACTAATGAAAAACTGTTTTTT
>TRBD1|TRBJ1-2|TRBV6-1|NA
CASSEGQGGYGYTF
TGTGCCAGCAGTGAGGGACAGGGGGGCTATGGCTACACCTTC
>NA|TRBJ1-2|TRBV10-3|NA
CAITLDSTYGYTF
TGTGCCATCACCCTGGACAGTACCTATGGCTACACCTTC
>TRBD1|TRBJ2-7|TRBV18|once
CASSPGTGNPYEQYF
TGTGCCAGCTCACCCGGGACAGGGAATCCCTACGAGCAGTACTTC
>TRBD1|TRBJ2-1|TRBV6-5|once
CAAGTGRDEQFF
TGTGCCGCCGGGACAGGGCGAGATGAGCAGTTCTTC
>TRBD2|TRBJ2-1|TRBV4-2|NA
CASSQASGGGGNEQFF
TGTGCCAGCAGCCAAGCTAGCGGGGGCGGAGGGAATGAGCAGTTCTTC
>NA|TRBJ1-2|TRBV28|NA
CASSPPDSSAYGYTF
TGTGCCAGCAGCCCCCCCGACAGTTCGGCCTATGGCTACACCTTC
>TRBD1|TRBJ2-7|TRBV9|NA
CASSSGQGNEQYF
TGTGCCAGCAGTTCGGGACAGGGAAACGAGCAGTACTTC
>NA|TRBJ2-5|TRBV18|NA
CASSLADTPGETQYF
TGTGCCAGCTCCCTCGCCGATACACCTGGAGAGACCCAGTACTTC
>NA|TRBJ1-6|TRBV15|few
CATSRAFRESPLHF
TGTGCCACCAGCAGAGCCTTTCGGGAATCACCCCTCCACTTT
>NA|TRBJ1-2|TRBV29-1|NA
CSVSLGIDYGYTF
TGCAGCGTTTCCCTCGGGATCGACTATGGCTACACCTTC
>TRBD1|TRBJ1-5|TRBV2|NA
CASASPGGRQPQHF
TGTGCCAGTGCTTCCCCAGGGGGTCGGCAGCCCCAGCATTTT
>NA|TRBJ1-5|TRBV16|few
CASSGQINSNQPQHF
TGTGCCAGCAGCGGACAGATCAATAGCAATCAGCCCCAGCATTTT
>TRBD1|TRBJ1-1|TRBV12-3/TRBV12-4|NA
CASRGTDQPEAFF
TGTGCCAGCAGGGGGACAGACCAGCCTGAAGCTTTCTTT
>NA|TRBJ2-1|TRBV6-5|NA
CASRQWGLGNEQFF
TGTGCCAGCCGACAATGGGGGCTGGGAAATGAGCAGTTCTTC
>NA|TRBJ1-3|TRBV19|NA
CVSSGRESGNTIYF
TGTGTCAGTAGCGGCCGGGAATCTGGAAACACCATATATTTT
>TRBD2|TRBJ2-2|TRBV5-1|NA
CASSLAAASGGPITGELFF
TGCGCCAGCAGCTTGGCCGCGGCTAGCGGGGGGCCTATCACCGGGGAGCTGTTTTTT
>NA|TRBJ2-5|TRBV5-6|NA
CASSVQTGQETQYF
TGTGCCAGCAGCGTCCAGACAGGACAAGAGACCCAGTACTTC
>NA|TRBJ2-1|TRBV7-2|once
CASRMGGADEQFF
TGTGCCAGCAGAATGGGGGGGGCTGATGAGCAGTTCTTC
>NA|TRBJ1-4|TRBV18|NA
CASSPNGATNEKLFF
TGTGCCAGCTCACCCAACGGTGCAACTAATGAAAAACTGTTTTTT
>NA|TRBJ2-3|TRBV5-1|NA
CASSSRTGSDTQYF
TGCGCCAGCAGCTCGCGGACTGGTTCAGATACGCAGTATTTT
>NA|TRBJ2-2|TRBV3-1/TRBV3-2|NA
CASSPGLGGELFF
TGTGCCAGCAGCCCGGGACTTGGAGGGGAGCTGTTTTTT
>TRBD1|TRBJ1-2|TRBV9|NA
CASSVAGQGRDGYTF
TGTGCCAGCAGCGTAGCGGGACAGGGCCGGGATGGCTACACCTTC
>TRBD2|TRBJ2-3|TRBV5-4|NA
CASSLDLAVSTDTQYF
TGTGCCAGCAGCTTAGATCTAGCGGTAAGCACAGATACGCAGTATTTT
>NA|TRBJ2-7|TRBV27|once
CASSLTWDNSYEQYF
TGTGCCAGCAGTTTAACTTGGGACAACTCCTACGAGCAGTACTTC
>NA|TRBJ1-1|TRBV7-3|NA
CASSLSTGVLAEAFF
TGTGCCAGCAGCTTATCTACCGGGGTATTAGCTGAAGCTTTCTTT
>NA|TRBJ2-4|TRBV27|NA
CASSFRGVAKNIQYF
TGTGCCAGCAGTTTCCGGGGAGTAGCCAAAAACATTCAGTACTTC
>NA|TRBJ2-7|TRBV6-5|NA
CASSLPTGEQYF
TGTGCCAGCAGTCTCCCGACGGGTGAGCAGTACTTC
>TRBD2|TRBJ2-1|TRBV6-2/TRBV6-3|NA
CASRLAGGAYNEQFF
TGTGCCAGCCGCCTAGCGGGGGGGGCCTACAATGAGCAGTTCTTC
>NA|TRBJ1-2|TRBV2|NA
CASSGVGGRYGYTF
TGTGCCAGCAGTGGTGTAGGGGGTCGCTATGGCTACACCTTC
>NA|TRBJ1-2|TRBV4-1|NA
CASSQEGGFGYTF
TGCGCCAGCAGCCAAGAGGGAGGGTTTGGCTACACCTTC
>NA|TRBJ2-1|TRBV6-5|NA
CASSSRLVNEQFF
TGTGCCAGCAGTTCCCGACTAGTCAATGAGCAGTTCTTC
>NA|TRBJ1-1|TRBV5-1|few
CASSLKTNLNTEAFF
TGCGCCAGCAGCTTGAAGACAAACCTGAACACTGAAGCTTTCTTT
>TRBD2|TRBJ2-2|TRBV2|NA
CASSGGLAANTGELFF
TGTGCCAGCAGTGGGGGACTAGCGGCGAACACCGGGGAGCTGTTTTTT
>NA|TRBJ2-3|TRBV7-8|NA
CASSLEGPGATDTQYF
TGTGCCAGCAGCTTAGAGGGGCCCGGAGCAACAGATACGCAGTATTTT
>NA|TRBJ1-2|TRBV6-5|NA
CASTPLGGYGYTF
TGTGCCAGCACCCCATTGGGGGGCTATGGCTACACCTTC
>NA|TRBJ1-2|TRBV6-5|few
CASGKEGRGGYTF
TGTGCCAGCGGGAAGGAGGGAAGGGGTGGCTACACCTTC
>TRBD1|TRBJ2-1|TRBV7-7|NA
CASSTDRNNEQFF
TGTGCCAGCAGCACGGACAGGAACAATGAGCAGTTCTTC
>NA|TRBJ1-1|TRBV3-1/TRBV3-2|few
CASSQAGAMNTEAFF
TGTGCCAGCAGCCAAGCAGGGGCCATGAACACTGAAGCTTTCTTT
>TRBD2|TRBJ2-5|TRBV9|NA
CASSVSLAGGETQYF
TGTGCCAGCAGCGTATCACTAGCGGGGGGTGAGACCCAGTACTTC
>NA|TRBJ2-2|TRBV4-1|NA
CASSQMGLNTGELFF
TGCGCCAGCAGCCAAATGGGACTTAACACCGGGGAGCTGTTTTTT
>TRBD1|TRBJ2-7|TRBV4-1|NA
CASSQGHGQGAHEQYF
TGCGCCAGCAGCCAAGGTCACGGACAGGGGGCACACGAGCAGTACTTC
>TRBD1|TRBJ1-3|TRBV9|NA
CASSVGQGANTIYF
TGTGCCAGCAGCGTCGGACAGGGGGCGAACACCATATATTTT
>NA|TRBJ1-1|TRBV7-2|NA
CASSFLTGNTEAFF
TGTGCCAGCAGCTTTCTTACAGGGAATACTGAAGCTTTCTTT
>NA|TRBJ1-2|TRBV7-9|NA
CASSLLQGSGYTF
TGTGCCAGCAGCTTACTGCAGGGCAGTGGCTACACCTTC
>NA|TRBJ1-2|TRBV7-2|few
CASSLEPGYGYTF
TGTGCCAGCAGCTTAGAACCGGGGTATGGCTACACCTTC
>TRBD1|TRBJ2-3|TRBV5-1|NA
CASSLGQGSTDTQYF
TGCGCCAGCAGCTTGGGACAGGGAAGCACAGATACGCAGTATTTT
>NA|TRBJ2-2|TRBV2|NA
CASIVGTNTGELFF
TGTGCCAGCATCGTCGGGACTAACACCGGGGAGCTGTTTTTT